The TCR beta chain described here comes from a study of OX40 agonist ivuxolimab in advanced cancers. Study details: An agonistic anti-OX40 (CD134) antibody, ivuxolimab, was used to treat the patients. Treatment received earlier with anti-PD-1, anti-PD-L1 or anti-CTLA-4 agents was allowed, and around 40% had some. Regarding the study as a whole: No determination was made of the antigen specificity of the expanded peripheral T cells.

Turning to this clone: Its antigen is unknown.

The CDR3 runs 14 residues. V lost 0 bases and J lost 3; bases outside the gene matches: 3. In germline, CDR1 is SGHRS, CDR2 YFSETQ. The table came from immunoSEQ multiplex PCR; TCRdb's copy has only in-frame clones and leaves some out. The table has 15,000 to 25,000 clones, under 70% seen once. The source of this sequence is an adult with an advanced solid tumor such as melanoma, head and neck, liver or kidney cancer. The starting material was CD4+ or CD8+ T cells sorted from blood, obtained in a trial of the OX40 agonist ivuxolimab. The chain uses TRBV5-1 and TRBJ2-7; 7 nucleotides match TRBD2. This chain's CDR3 is CASSLAGLYYEQYF. CDR3 DNA sequence: TGCGCCAGCAGCTTGGCGGGACTATACTACGAGCAGTACTTC.